This T cell receptor beta chain was observed in a study of shared clonotypes between healthy human individuals. The wider study: Each donor contributed plates that comprised three CD4 naive, three CD4 memory, two CD8 naive and one CD8 memory. Findings of the study overall: Larger estimated richness was generally seen in naive subsets than in memory subsets.

The ends lost 5 bases at V and 6 bases at J; junction bases unmatched: 10. Germline V gene data show CDR1 as MDHEN and CDR2 as SYDVKM. The CDR3 runs 15 residues. Remarks on this clone: Its antigen is unknown.

Original analysis: Filtering differed for immunoSEQ, which gave only junction sequences without quality scores. The data were produced by immunoSEQ multiplex PCR, yet TCRdb's version contains in-frame clones alone and is incomplete. Clonal size and the V and J genes are those of that table, whereas D and trimming came from the DNA. The sample includes under 650,000 clones, almost 97% of them seen just once. Material for sequencing was naive CD4+ T cells sorted from blood. The subset: CD45RA+ positively selected. The source is a woman in her twenties or thirties in good health. This rearrangement joins TRBV28 to TRBJ2-7, with 10 bases fitting TRBD2. DNA for the CDR3: TGTGCCAGCAGTGCGGCGTATAGCGGGAGGATCGAGCAGTACTTC. Its translation is CASSAAYSGRIEQYF.